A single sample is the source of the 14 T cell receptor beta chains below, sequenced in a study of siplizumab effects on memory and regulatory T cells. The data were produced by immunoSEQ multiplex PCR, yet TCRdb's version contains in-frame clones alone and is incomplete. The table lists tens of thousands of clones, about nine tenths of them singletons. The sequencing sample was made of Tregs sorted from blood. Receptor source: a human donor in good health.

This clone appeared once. The CDR3 protein is CASSPLPRLFF. CDR3 DNA sequence: TGTGCCAGCAGTCCCCTCCCGCGGCTGTTCTTC. V gene TRBV6-5 combines with J gene TRBJ2-1; D call uncertain. Deletions cut 5 bases from V and 15 bases from J, with 14 bases between. The CDR3 runs to 11 residues. CDR1 and CDR2 from the germline V gene are MNHEY and SVGAGI.

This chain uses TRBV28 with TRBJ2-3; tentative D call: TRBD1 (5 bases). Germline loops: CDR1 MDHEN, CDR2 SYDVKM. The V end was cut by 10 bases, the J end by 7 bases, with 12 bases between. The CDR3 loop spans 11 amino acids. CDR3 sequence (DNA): TGTGCCACCACAAGGGGAAATACGCAGTATTTT. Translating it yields CATTRGNTQYF.

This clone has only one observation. CDR3 amino acids: CASSLRGLNSPLHF. CDR3 sequence (DNA): TGTGCCAGCAGTCTAAGGGGTCTGAATTCACCCCTCCACTTT. This chain connects TRBV27 to TRBJ1-6, with D possibly TRBD1 on 5 matching bases. The CDR3 length is 14 residues. The germline gives CDR1 MNHEY, CDR2 SMNVEV (reference sequence). Trimming took off 5 bases at V and 7 bases at J, with 12 bases between the two ends.

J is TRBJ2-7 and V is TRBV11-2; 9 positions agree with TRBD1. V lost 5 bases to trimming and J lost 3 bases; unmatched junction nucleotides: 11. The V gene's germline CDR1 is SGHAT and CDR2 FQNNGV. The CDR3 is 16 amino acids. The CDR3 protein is CASSRAQGAVDYEQYF. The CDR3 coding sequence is TGTGCCAGCAGCCGAGCACAGGGGGCTGTCGACTACGAGCAGTACTTC.

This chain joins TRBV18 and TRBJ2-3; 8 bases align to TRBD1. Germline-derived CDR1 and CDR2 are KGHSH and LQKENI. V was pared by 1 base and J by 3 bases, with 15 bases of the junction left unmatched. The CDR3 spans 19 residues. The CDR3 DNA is TGTGCCAGCTCACCACGTTTGGTTGTCGGACAGGGAGGTACAGATACGCAGTATTTT. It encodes CASSPRLVVGQGGTDTQYF.

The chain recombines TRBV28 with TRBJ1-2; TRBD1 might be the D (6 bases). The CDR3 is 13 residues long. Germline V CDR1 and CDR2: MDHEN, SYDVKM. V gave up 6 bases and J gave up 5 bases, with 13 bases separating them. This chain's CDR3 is CASRLQGSYGYTF. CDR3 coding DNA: TGTGCCAGCAGACTCCAGGGGTCGTATGGCTACACCTTC.

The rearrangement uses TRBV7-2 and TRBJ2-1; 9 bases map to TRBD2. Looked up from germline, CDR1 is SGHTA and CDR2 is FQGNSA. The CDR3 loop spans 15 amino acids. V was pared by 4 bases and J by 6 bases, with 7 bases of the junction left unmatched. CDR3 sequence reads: CASSSSGTSPNEQFF. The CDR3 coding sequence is TGTGCCAGCAGCTCGTCCGGGACTAGCCCCAATGAGCAGTTCTTC.

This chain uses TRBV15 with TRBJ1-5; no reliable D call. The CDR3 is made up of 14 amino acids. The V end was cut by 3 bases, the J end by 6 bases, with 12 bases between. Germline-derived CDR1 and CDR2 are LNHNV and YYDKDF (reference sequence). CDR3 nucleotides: TGTGCCACCAGCAGCCTCAGCGTAGGTCAGCCCCAGCATTTT. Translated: CATSSLSVGQPQHF.

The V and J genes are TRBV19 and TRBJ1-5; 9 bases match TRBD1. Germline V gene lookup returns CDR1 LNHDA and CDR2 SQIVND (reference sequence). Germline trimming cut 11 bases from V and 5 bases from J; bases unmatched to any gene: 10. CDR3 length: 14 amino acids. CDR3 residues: CAARDREEHQPQHF. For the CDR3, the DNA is TGTGCCGCCCGGGACAGGGAGGAACATCAGCCCCAGCATTTT.

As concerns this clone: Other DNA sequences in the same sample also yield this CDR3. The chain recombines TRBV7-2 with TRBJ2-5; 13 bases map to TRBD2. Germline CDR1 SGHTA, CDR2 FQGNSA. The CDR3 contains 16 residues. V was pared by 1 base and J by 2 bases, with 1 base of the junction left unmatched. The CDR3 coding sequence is TGTGCCAGCAGCTTAGGACTAGCGGGGGGTCAAGAGACCCAGTACTTC. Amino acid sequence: CASSLGLAGGQETQYF.

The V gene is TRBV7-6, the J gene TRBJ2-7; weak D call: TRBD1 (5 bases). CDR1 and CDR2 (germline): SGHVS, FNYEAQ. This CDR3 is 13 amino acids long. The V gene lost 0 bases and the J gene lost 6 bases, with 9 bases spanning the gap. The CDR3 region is CASSLAGPVEQYF. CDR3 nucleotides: TGTGCCAGCAGCTTAGCGGGGCCGGTCGAGCAGTACTTC. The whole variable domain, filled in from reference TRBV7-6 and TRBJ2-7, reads GAGVSQSPRYKVTKRGQDVALRCDPISGHVSLYWYRQALGQGPEFLTYFNYEAQQDKSGLPNDRFSAERPEGSISTLTIQRTEQRDSAMYRCASSLAGPVEQYFGPGTRLTVT.

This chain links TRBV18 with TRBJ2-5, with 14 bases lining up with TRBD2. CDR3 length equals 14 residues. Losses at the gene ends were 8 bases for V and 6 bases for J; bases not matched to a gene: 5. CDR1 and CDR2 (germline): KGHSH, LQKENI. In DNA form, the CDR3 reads TGTGCCAGCACGACTAGCGGGGGGGCCCAGACCCAGTACTTC. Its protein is CASTTSGGAQTQYF.

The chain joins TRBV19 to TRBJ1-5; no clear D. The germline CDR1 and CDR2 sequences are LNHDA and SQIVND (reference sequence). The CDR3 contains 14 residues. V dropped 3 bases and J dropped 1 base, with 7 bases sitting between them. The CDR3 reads CASSIYSSNQPQHF. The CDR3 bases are TGTGCCAGTAGTATCTACAGCAGCAATCAGCCCCAGCATTTT.

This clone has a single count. This CDR3 is CAISDQVAYEQYF. The CDR3 DNA sequence: TGTGCCATCAGTGACCAGGTAGCCTACGAGCAGTACTTC. The gene calls are TRBV10-3 and TRBJ2-7, with D unresolved. CDR3 length equals 13 residues. Trimming pared 3 bases from V and 2 bases from J, leaving 8 bases between. Germline assignment: CDR1 ENHRY and CDR2 SYGVKD.